Sequencing of this TCR beta chain was carried out in a study of blood T cell repertoires in COVID-19. Study-level information: Samples representing acute and convalescent COVID-19 were sourced from the United States, Italy and Spain. T cells, B-cell-depleted T cells, or PBMCs provided the cDNA or gDNA that served as material.

The cohort comprised adults aged about 18 to 100 years residing in some 24 US areas. The recovered donors of Cohort 3 showed two negative PCRs, clearance, or symptom resolution. The CDR3 spans 10 residues. Between the trimmed V and J ends, which lost 6 bases and 5 bases, there was a span of 3 bases. Germline V CDR1 and CDR2: MNHEY, SVGAGI. Using immunoSEQ multiplex PCR, the repertoire was profiled, and TCRdb retains in-frame clones only, with some absent. The sample lists 180,000 or so clones, more than 75% occurring once. The chain employs TRBV6-5 and TRBJ2-3; no clear D gene. This TCR was recovered from a woman aged 25 to 45 who had recovered from COVID-19. The sequencing input was PBMCs or T cells enriched from blood (not recorded which). In nucleotides, the CDR3 is TGTGCCAGCAGCGGAGATACGCAGTATTTT. Translating it yields CASSGDTQYF.